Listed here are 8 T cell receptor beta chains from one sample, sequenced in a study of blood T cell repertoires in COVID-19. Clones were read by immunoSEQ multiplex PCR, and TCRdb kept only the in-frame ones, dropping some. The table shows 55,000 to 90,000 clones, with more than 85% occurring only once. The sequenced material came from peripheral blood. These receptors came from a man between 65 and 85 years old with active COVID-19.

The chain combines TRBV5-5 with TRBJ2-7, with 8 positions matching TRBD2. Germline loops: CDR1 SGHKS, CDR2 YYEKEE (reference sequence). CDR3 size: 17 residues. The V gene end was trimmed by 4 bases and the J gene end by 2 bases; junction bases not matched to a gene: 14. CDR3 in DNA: TGTGCCAGCAGCACCACGGGGGGGACAACCTCCACCTACGAGCAGTACTTC. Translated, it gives CASSTTGGTTSTYEQYF.

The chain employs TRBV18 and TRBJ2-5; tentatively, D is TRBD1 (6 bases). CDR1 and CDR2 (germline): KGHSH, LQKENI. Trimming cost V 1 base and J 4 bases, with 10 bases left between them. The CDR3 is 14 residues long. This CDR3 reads CASSPLAGVETQYF. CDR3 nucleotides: TGTGCCAGCTCACCACTGGCAGGGGTAGAGACCCAGTACTTC.

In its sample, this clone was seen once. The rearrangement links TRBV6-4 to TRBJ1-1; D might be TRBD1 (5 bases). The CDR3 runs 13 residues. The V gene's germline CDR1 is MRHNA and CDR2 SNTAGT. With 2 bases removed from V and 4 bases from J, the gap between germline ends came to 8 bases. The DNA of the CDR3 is TGTGCCAGCAGTGACACGGGGGGCACTGAAGCTTTCTTT. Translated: CASSDTGGTEAFF.

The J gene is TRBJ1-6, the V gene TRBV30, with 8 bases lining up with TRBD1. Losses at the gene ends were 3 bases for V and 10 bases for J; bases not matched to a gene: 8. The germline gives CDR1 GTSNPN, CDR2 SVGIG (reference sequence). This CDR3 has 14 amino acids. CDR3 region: CAWRGQGAFSPLHF. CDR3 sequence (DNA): TGTGCCTGGAGGGGGCAGGGGGCGTTCTCACCCCTCCACTTT.

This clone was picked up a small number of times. The CDR3 region is CASSPPAGGITGELFF. The CDR3 DNA follows: TGTGCCAGCAGCCCGCCCGCGGGAGGGATCACCGGGGAGCTGTTTTTT. This chain links TRBV11-2 with TRBJ2-2, with 9 nucleotides matching TRBD2. Per germline, CDR1 SGHAT and CDR2 FQNNGV. J was trimmed by 4 bases and V by 5 bases; bases with no gene match: 8. This CDR3 contains 16 residues.

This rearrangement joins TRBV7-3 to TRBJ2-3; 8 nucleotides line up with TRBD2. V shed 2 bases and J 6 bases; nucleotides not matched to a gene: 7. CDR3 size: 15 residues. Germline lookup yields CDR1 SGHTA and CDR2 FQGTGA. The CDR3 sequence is CASSLGSGVGDTQYF. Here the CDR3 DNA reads TGTGCCAGCAGCTTAGGTAGCGGGGTTGGGGATACGCAGTATTTT.

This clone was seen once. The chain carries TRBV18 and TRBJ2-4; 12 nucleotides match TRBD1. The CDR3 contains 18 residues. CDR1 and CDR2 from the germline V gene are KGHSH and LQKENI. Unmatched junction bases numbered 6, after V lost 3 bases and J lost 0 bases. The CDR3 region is CASSPGQGATIAKNIQYF. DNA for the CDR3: TGTGCCAGCTCACCGGGACAGGGGGCCACCATAGCCAAAAACATTCAGTACTTC.

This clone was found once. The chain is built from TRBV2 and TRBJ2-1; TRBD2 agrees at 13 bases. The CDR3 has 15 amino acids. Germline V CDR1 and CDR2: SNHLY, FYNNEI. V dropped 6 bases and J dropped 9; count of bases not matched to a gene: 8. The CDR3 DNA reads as TGTGCCAGCAGCCCCAGGACTAGCGGGAGCGTTGAGCAGTTCTTC. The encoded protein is CASSPRTSGSVEQFF.